The rows below give T cell receptor beta chains drawn from one sample of a study of chemoradiotherapy in HPV16-positive cancers. Assay used: immunoSEQ multiplex PCR; TCRdb lists only in-frame clones, some missing. This repertoire shows around 30,000 clones, around 93% found once; its top ten account for approximately 3.6%. Source: blood, taken from a patient who underwent chemoradiotherapy. The source is a human donor with HPV-associated anogenital cancer. Each CDR3 is given with its conserved first and last residue. Fields, in order: D gene, J gene, clone size, V gene, CDR3 DNA, CDR3 protein. The D gene is left open where the match is weak. Clone size is shown for a subset of rows, as once, few, many or a class of expanded clone.

>.|TRBJ1-4|.|TRBV25-1
TGTGCCAGCAGCCCCTTGGGTACTAATGAAAAACTGTTTTTT
CASSPLGTNEKLFF
>.|TRBJ1-4|.|TRBV11-2
TGTGCCAGCAGAGAGTCGGCAACTAATGAAAAACTGTTTTTT
CASRESATNEKLFF
>.|TRBJ2-3|.|TRBV20-1
TGCAGTGCTACTAGCTATAATACGCAGTATTTT
CSATSYNTQYF
>TRBD1|TRBJ1-3|.|TRBV29-1
TGCAGCGTTCACGGGACAGAGGGAAACACCATATATTTT
CSVHGTEGNTIYF
>TRBD2|TRBJ2-3|.|TRBV15
TGTGCCACCAGGGAGCGGGGGGGCTTCGTTTTAACAGATACGCAGTATTTT
CATRERGGFVLTDTQYF
>TRBD2|TRBJ2-3|.|TRBV5-1
TGCGCCAGCAGCTTGGTGGGGAGCGGGGGAGATACGCAGTATTTT
CASSLVGSGGDTQYF
>.|TRBJ1-1|few|TRBV7-9
TGTGCCAGCAGTACCGACATGAACACTGAAGCTTTCTTT
CASSTDMNTEAFF
>.|TRBJ1-1|.|TRBV2
TGTGCCAGCAGGGGACAGAACACTGAAGCTTTCTTT
CASRGQNTEAFF
>TRBD1|TRBJ2-1|.|TRBV18
TGTGCCAGCTCACCCCCTATCCGGGACAGGGGGTACAATGAGCAGTTCTTC
CASSPPIRDRGYNEQFF
>.|TRBJ1-2|.|TRBV2
TGTGCCAGCGGGGGGGCGTGGGGCTACACCTTC
CASGGAWGYTF
>TRBD1|TRBJ2-1|.|TRBV5-1
TGCGCCAGCAGCTCAATGCCCCCCGGACAGGGACCTAATGAGCAGTTCTTC
CASSSMPPGQGPNEQFF
>TRBD2|TRBJ2-1|.|TRBV9
TGTGCCAGCAGCGCCCTAGCGGGGGGGTTATACAATGAGCAGTTCTTC
CASSALAGGLYNEQFF
>.|TRBJ2-4|.|TRBV14
TGTGCCAGCAGCCAAGATGAAATGGCCTTAGGACCGGGACGACAGTACTTC
CASSQDEMALGPGRQYF
>TRBD2|TRBJ2-7|.|TRBV4-3
TGCGCCAGCAGCCAAGATAGAGGCGGGGGATACTCCTACGAGCAGTACTTC
CASSQDRGGGYSYEQYF
>.|TRBJ2-1|.|TRBV13
TGTGCCAGCAGCCCGACGGACTACTCCTACAATGAGCAGTTCTTC
CASSPTDYSYNEQFF
>.|TRBJ1-2|.|TRBV5-3
TGTGCCAGCGGCAAGTACAGCTCTAACAACTATGGCTACACCTTC
CASGKYSSNNYGYTF
>TRBD2|TRBJ2-3|.|TRBV7-2
TGTGCCAGCAGCTTTACGACTAGCGGGGGGGTAAGCACAGATACGCAGTATTTT
CASSFTTSGGVSTDTQYF
>TRBD1|TRBJ2-1|.|TRBV5-1
TGCGCCAGCAGCCGCTCGCAGGGGGCGCGCAATGAGCAGTTCTTC
CASSRSQGARNEQFF
>TRBD2|TRBJ2-2|.|TRBV10-1
TGCGCCAGCAGGCATCCCCACACGGCGCGGGGGGGGGTCCGGCTGAACACCGGGGAGCTGTTTTTT
CASRHPHTARGGVRLNTGELFF
>TRBD1|TRBJ1-1|.|TRBV6-4
TGTGCCAGCAGGGGACAGGGTTGGGTCACTGAAGCTTTCTTT
CASRGQGWVTEAFF
>TRBD2|TRBJ2-1|.|TRBV2
TGTGCCAGCAGTGCGTCACTAGCGGATTACAATGAGCAGTTCTTC
CASSASLADYNEQFF
>.|TRBJ2-5|.|TRBV11-3
TGTGCCAGCAGGGACCTGGGGTCCTCGGTGACCCAGTACTTC
CASRDLGSSVTQYF
>.|TRBJ1-2|.|TRBV7-9
TGTGCCAGCAGCTTAGTGCCAGGGCGCGGCTACACCTTC
CASSLVPGRGYTF
>.|TRBJ1-2|.|TRBV5-1
TGCGCCAGCAGCTGGGACATTTCTAACTATGGCTACACCTTC
CASSWDISNYGYTF
>TRBD2|TRBJ2-1|.|TRBV6-5
TGTGCCAGCAGTTACTCTTTAGCGGGGGGTGACAATGAGCAGTTCTTC
CASSYSLAGGDNEQFF
>TRBD1|TRBJ2-7|.|TRBV15
TGTGCCACCAGCAGCCGCAGGACAGGAGACCCCTACGAGCAGTACTTC
CATSSRRTGDPYEQYF
>TRBD1|TRBJ2-5|.|TRBV19
TGTGCCAGTAGTATCTCAACCATTAGACAGGGGGCCCTCCAAGAGACCCAGTACTTC
CASSISTIRQGALQETQYF
>TRBD2|TRBJ2-3|.|TRBV10-2
TGCGCCAGCAGTCAAGGACTAGCGGGGACTAGCACAGATACGCAGTATTTT
CASSQGLAGTSTDTQYF
>.|TRBJ2-7|.|TRBV18
TGTGCCAGCTCACCCCTAGGGGGATTCTACGAGCAGTACTTC
CASSPLGGFYEQYF
>.|TRBJ1-1|once|TRBV7-2
TGTGCCAGCAGCCGAACCGGGGGACACACTGAAGCTTTCTTT
CASSRTGGHTEAFF
>.|TRBJ1-1|.|TRBV15
TGTGCCACCAGCACAGAACTGACCAAGCGGACTGAAGCTTTCTTT
CATSTELTKRTEAFF
>.|TRBJ1-2|.|TRBV7-9
TGTGCCAGCAGCTTAGAGGGTGGCTACACCTTC
CASSLEGGYTF
>TRBD1|TRBJ2-1|once|TRBV5-1
TGCGCCAGCAGCTTGGGACAGGGAATTAAACATGAGCAGTTCTTC
CASSLGQGIKHEQFF
>.|TRBJ1-1|.|TRBV9
TGTGCCAGCAGCGTCGGAGGGGGATTAACTGAAGCTTTCTTT
CASSVGGGLTEAFF
>TRBD1|TRBJ2-7|once|TRBV19
TGTGCCAGTAGTATGGAACAGGGGTCCTACGAGCAGTACTTC
CASSMEQGSYEQYF
>TRBD1|TRBJ1-6|.|TRBV5-6
TGTGCCAGCAGCAGGGACAGGGCTTCACCCCTCCACTTT
CASSRDRASPLHF
>.|TRBJ2-5|.|TRBV4-3
TGCGCCAGCAGCCAAGATCTTGTAATGGCCGGGCAGGGTGGGACCCAGTACTTC
CASSQDLVMAGQGGTQYF
>.|TRBJ2-1|.|TRBV19
TGTGCCAGTGGCTGGCCGGGATTTCAGTTCTTC
CASGWPGFQFF
>.|TRBJ2-6|.|TRBV5-4
TGTGTCTGGGGGGGCCAATTGACCCCTGGGGCCAACGTCCTGACTTTC
CVWGGQLTPGANVLTF
>TRBD1|TRBJ1-2|few|TRBV7-9
TGTGCCAGCAGCTCAGGACAGGGGAACTATGGCTACACCTTC
CASSSGQGNYGYTF
>.|TRBJ2-1|.|TRBV4-2
TGTGCCAGCAGCCAAGACTCCGTCTCGACCTACAATGAGCAGTTCTTC
CASSQDSVSTYNEQFF
>TRBD1|TRBJ1-2|.|TRBV6-5
TGTGCCAGCAGCCGGACCGGGACAGCAGACTATGGCTACACCTTC
CASSRTGTADYGYTF
>.|TRBJ2-7|.|TRBV6-6
TGTGCCAGCAGTTCCCGAGATAAGGGCCGCTCCTACGAGCAGTACTTC
CASSSRDKGRSYEQYF
>TRBD1|TRBJ2-5|.|TRBV11-3
TGTGCCAGCAGGACAGGGGGCAATTTAAAAGAGACCCAGTACTTC
CASRTGGNLKETQYF
>.|TRBJ2-3|.|TRBV7-3
TGTGCCAGCAGCTTATTGGGAGCTGGCACAGATACGCAGTATTTT
CASSLLGAGTDTQYF
>TRBD2|TRBJ2-1|.|TRBV2
TGTGCCAGCAGTCGCCGAGGACTAGCGGGGGAAAACAATGAGCAGTTCTTC
CASSRRGLAGENNEQFF
>.|TRBJ1-1|.|TRBV9
TGTGCCAGCAGCGGAGGACAGAACACTGAAGCTTTCTTT
CASSGGQNTEAFF
>TRBD2|TRBJ2-5|once|TRBV29-1
TGCAGCGTTGAAGAACTAGCGGGGGCCCAGTACTTC
CSVEELAGAQYF
>.|TRBJ2-1|.|TRBV5-1
TGCGCCAGCAGCAGAACAACAGGGTCCTACAATGAGCAGTTCTTC
CASSRTTGSYNEQFF
>.|TRBJ1-2|.|TRBV4-1
TGCGCCAGCAGTCCCGGGACCCCTGGGGGCTATGGCTACACCTTC
CASSPGTPGGYGYTF
>.|TRBJ1-1|once|TRBV15
TGTGCCACCACAATACGCCTGGGAGGCAGGGGAACTGAAGCTTTCTTT
CATTIRLGGRGTEAFF
>.|TRBJ2-1|.|TRBV29-1
TGCAGCGTTGTTTCTGGGGGCAATGAGCAGTTCTTC
CSVVSGGNEQFF
>TRBD1|TRBJ2-7|.|TRBV14
TGTGCCAGCAACAGGGGGACCTACGAGCAGTACTTC
CASNRGTYEQYF